Below, 10 T cell receptor beta chains from the same sample are listed, as sequenced in a study of blood T cell repertoires in COVID-19. Measured with immunoSEQ multiplex PCR; TCRdb has only the in-frame clones, and not every one. Among about 120,000 clones, approximately 83% were seen once, and the ten largest hold approximately 11%. The sequenced sample was peripheral blood. The origin of the receptors is a man of 80 years or more with acute or convalescent COVID-19.

The chain couples TRBV19 to TRBJ2-2, with D perhaps matching TRBD1 (6 bases). The germline V gene has CDR1 LNHDA and CDR2 SQIVND (reference sequence). This CDR3 contains 15 residues. V was trimmed by 11 bases and J by 2 bases, leaving 18 bases between them. CDR3 coding DNA: TGTGCCGGTCGTGAGACAGGTTCTAACACCGGGGAGCTGTTTTTT. Its protein is CAGRETGSNTGELFF.

The rearrangement links TRBV7-2 to TRBJ2-7; 10 nucleotides line up with TRBD2. Trimming removed 5 bases from V and 2 bases from J; junction bases left unmatched: 6. This CDR3 has 15 amino acids. Germline loops: CDR1 SGHTA, CDR2 FQGNSA. The CDR3 bases are TGTGCCAGCAGCCCTATAGCGGGGGGCGCCTACGAGCAGTACTTC. Amino acid sequence: CASSPIAGGAYEQYF.

The V and J genes are TRBV10-3 and TRBJ2-7; D may be TRBD2 (6 bases). Trimming cost V 4 bases and J 7 bases, with 14 bases left between them. The CDR3 is 13 amino acids. Germline values: CDR1 ENHRY, CDR2 SYGVKD. CDR3 DNA sequence: TGTGCCATCAGTGGGGGAGGCGGTGGGGAGCAGTACTTC. Translation gives CAISGGGGGEQYF.

This clone was picked up one time. Other DNA sequences in this specimen translate into the identical CDR3. CDR3 bases: TGCGCCAGCAGCTCGGGACAGGGAAATTCACCCCTCCACTTT. Translating it yields CASSSGQGNSPLHF. The chain uses TRBV5-1 and TRBJ1-6; 9 nucleotides align to TRBD1. The V segment lost 3 bases and the J segment 7 bases; nucleotides outside the gene matches: 2. This CDR3 is built from 14 residues. Germline CDR1 reads SGHRS; CDR2 reads YFSETQ.

This clone has only one observation. The chain links TRBV19 to TRBJ1-2, with 10 bases fitting TRBD1. The CDR3 loop spans 14 amino acids. The V gene's germline CDR1 is LNHDA and CDR2 SQIVND (reference sequence). The ends lost 6 bases at V and 5 bases at J; junction bases unmatched: 6. The DNA of the CDR3 is TGTGCCAGTAGCGGGACAGGGGAAGGATATGGCTACACCTTC. Translated: CASSGTGEGYGYTF. Full variable domain (outside the CDR3, taken from reference TRBV19 and TRBJ1-2): DGGITQSPKYLFRKEGQNVTLSCEQNLNHDAMYWYRQDPGQGLRLIYYSQIVNDFQKGDIAEGYSVSREKKESFPLTVTSAQKNPTAFYLCASSGTGEGYGYTFGSGTRLTVV.

This sequence joins TRBV7-8 and TRBJ1-5, with 10 bases identical to TRBD1. This CDR3 contains 17 residues. CDR1 is SGHVS and CDR2 is FQNEAQ in the germline V gene. V was clipped by 1 base and J by 2 bases; unmatched bases: 5. The CDR3, as DNA: TGTGCCAGCAGCTTAGAAGGGACAGGGGTTGGCAATCAGCCCCAGCATTTT. It is translated as CASSLEGTGVGNQPQHF.

The chain recombines TRBV19 with TRBJ2-2, with 8 positions matching TRBD2. Germline-derived CDR1 and CDR2 are LNHDA and SQIVND (reference sequence). The CDR3 runs 15 residues. V lost 6 bases, J lost 4 bases, and 7 bases stayed unmatched. CDR3 DNA sequence: TGTGCCAGTAGGGGCCCGGGGGGGGTCACCGGGGAGCTGTTTTTT. Its translation: CASRGPGGVTGELFF. The full variable domain, rest sourced from reference TRBV19 and TRBJ2-2, is DGGITQSPKYLFRKEGQNVTLSCEQNLNHDAMYWYRQDPGQGLRLIYYSQIVNDFQKGDIAEGYSVSREKKESFPLTVTSAQKNPTAFYLCASRGPGGVTGELFFGEGSRLTVL.

The chain links TRBV15 to TRBJ1-2; no firm D call. V was pared by 4 bases and J by 7 bases, with 16 bases between. The CDR3 covers 14 residues. Germline CDR1 is LNHNV and CDR2 is YYDKDF (reference sequence). The CDR3 is CATSITHLERGYTF. CDR3 coding DNA: TGTGCCACCAGCATAACGCACCTGGAGCGTGGCTACACCTTC.

This clone appeared once. The chain recombines TRBV6-5 with TRBJ2-7; possibly TRBD2 for D (6 bases). Trimming cost V 8 bases and J 2 bases, with 13 bases left between them. The CDR3 length is 13 residues. Germline assignment: CDR1 MNHEY and CDR2 SVGAGI. The DNA of the CDR3 is TGTGCCAGCGTGAGGGGACTGGCCTACGAGCAGTACTTC. Amino acid sequence: CASVRGLAYEQYF.

This clone has just a few counts. The chain combines TRBV28 with TRBJ2-7; D is unclear. The CDR3 has 12 amino acids. The V gene's germline CDR1 is MDHEN and CDR2 SYDVKM. The V end was cut by 3 bases, the J end by 3 bases, with 6 bases between. The CDR3 spells CASSLSSYEQYF. DNA for the CDR3: TGTGCCAGCAGTTTGTCCAGCTACGAGCAGTACTTC.